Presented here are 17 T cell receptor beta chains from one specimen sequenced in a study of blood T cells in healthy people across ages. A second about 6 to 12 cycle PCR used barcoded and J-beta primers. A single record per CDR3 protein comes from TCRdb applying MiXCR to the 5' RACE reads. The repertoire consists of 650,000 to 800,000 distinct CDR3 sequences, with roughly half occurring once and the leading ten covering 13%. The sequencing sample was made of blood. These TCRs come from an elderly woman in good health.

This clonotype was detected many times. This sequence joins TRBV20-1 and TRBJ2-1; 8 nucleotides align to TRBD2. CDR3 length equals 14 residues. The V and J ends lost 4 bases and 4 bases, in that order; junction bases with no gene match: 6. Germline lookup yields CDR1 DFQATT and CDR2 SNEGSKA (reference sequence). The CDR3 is CSATSGRGYNEQFF. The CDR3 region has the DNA TGCAGTGCTACCAGCGGGAGAGGGTACAATGAGCAGTTCTTC.

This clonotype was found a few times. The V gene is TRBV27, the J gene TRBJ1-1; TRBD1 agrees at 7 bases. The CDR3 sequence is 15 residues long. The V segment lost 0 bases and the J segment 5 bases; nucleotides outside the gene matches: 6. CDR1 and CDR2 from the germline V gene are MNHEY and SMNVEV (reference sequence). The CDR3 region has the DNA TGTGCCAGCAGTTTATCTGTCAGGGGGGATACTGAAGCTTTCTTT. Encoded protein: CASSLSVRGDTEAFF.

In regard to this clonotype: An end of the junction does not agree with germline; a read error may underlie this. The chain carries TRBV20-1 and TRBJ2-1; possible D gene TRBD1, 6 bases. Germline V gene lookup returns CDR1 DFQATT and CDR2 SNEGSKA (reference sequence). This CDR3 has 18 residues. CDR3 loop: CSAGDLRTARASFDGQFF. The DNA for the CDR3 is TGCAGTGCTGGAGATTTAAGGACAGCCCGCGCCTCGTTCGATGGGCAGTTCTTC.

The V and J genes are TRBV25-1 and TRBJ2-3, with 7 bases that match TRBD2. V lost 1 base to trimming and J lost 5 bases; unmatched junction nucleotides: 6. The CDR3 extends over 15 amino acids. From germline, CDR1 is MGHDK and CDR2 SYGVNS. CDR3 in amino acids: CASSEWDGGRDTQYF. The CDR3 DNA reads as TGTGCCAGCAGTGAATGGGACGGCGGGAGAGATACGCAGTATTTT.

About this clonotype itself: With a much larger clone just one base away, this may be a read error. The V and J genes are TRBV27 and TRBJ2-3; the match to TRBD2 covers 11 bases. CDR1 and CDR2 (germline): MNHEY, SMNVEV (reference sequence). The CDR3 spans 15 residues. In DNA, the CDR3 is TGTACCAGCAGCCGGAGAGGGACTAGCGGTTCTACGCAGTATTTT. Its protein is CTSSRRGTSGSTQYF.

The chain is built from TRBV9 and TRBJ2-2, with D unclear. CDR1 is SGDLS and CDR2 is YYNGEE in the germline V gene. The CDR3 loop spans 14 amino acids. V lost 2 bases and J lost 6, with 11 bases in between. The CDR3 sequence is CASSVQTGAGELFF. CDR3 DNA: TGTGCCAGCAGCGTTCAAACGGGTGCCGGGGAGCTGTTTTTT.

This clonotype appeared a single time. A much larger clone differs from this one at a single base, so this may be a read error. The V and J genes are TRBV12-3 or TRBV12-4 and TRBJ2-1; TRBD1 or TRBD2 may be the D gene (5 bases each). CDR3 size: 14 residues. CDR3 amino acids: CASTSWGTYTEQFF. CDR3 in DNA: TGTGCCAGCACCAGTTGGGGGACCTACACTGAGCAGTTCTTC.

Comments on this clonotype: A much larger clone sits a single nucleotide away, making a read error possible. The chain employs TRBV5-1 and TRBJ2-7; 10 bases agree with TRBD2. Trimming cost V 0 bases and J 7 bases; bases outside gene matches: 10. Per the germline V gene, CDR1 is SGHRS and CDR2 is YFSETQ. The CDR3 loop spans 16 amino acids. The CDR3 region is CASSLVVASGSNEQYF. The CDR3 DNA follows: TGCGCCAGCAGCTTGGTAGTGGCTAGCGGGAGCAATGAGCAGTACTTC. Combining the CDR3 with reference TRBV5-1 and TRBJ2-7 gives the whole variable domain KAGVTQTPRYLIKTRGQQVTLSCSPISGHRSVSWYQQTPGQGLQFLFEYFSETQRNKGNFPGRFSGRQFSNSRSEMNVSTLELGDSALYLCASSLVVASGSNEQYFGPGTRLTVT.

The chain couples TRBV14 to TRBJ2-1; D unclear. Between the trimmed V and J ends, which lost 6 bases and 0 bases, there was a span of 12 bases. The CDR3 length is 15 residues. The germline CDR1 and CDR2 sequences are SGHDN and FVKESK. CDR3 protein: CASSIIESSYNEQFF. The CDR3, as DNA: TGTGCCAGCAGTATCATTGAGAGCTCCTACAATGAGCAGTTCTTC.

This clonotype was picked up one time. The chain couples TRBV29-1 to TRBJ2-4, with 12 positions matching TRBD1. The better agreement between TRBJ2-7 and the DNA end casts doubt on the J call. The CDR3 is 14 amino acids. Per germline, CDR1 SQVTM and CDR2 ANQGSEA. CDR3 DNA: TGCAGCGTCCTCACCCTGGGACAGGGGGCCGAGCAGTACTTC. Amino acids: CSVLTLGQGAEQYF.

CDR3 coding DNA: TGTGCCAGCACCAACGACAGGGGTACTTTTATGGATACGCAGTATTTT. Residues: CASTNDRGTFMDTQYF. This rearrangement joins TRBV6-5 to TRBJ2-3; 8 bases match TRBD1. Losses at the gene ends were 7 bases for V and 6 bases for J; bases not matched to a gene: 15. The germline CDR1 and CDR2 sequences are MNHEY and SVGAGI. CDR3 length equals 16 residues.

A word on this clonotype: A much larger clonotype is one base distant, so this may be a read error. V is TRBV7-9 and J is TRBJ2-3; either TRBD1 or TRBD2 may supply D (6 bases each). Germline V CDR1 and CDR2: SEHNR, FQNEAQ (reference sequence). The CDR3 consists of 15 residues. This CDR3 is CAISLDGGKADTQYF. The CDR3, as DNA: TGTGCCATCAGCTTAGACGGGGGCAAAGCTGATACGCAGTATTTT.

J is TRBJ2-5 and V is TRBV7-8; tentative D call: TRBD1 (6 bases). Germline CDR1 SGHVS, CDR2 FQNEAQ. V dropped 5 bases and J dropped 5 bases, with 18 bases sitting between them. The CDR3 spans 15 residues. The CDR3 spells CASSTSGQYGETQYF. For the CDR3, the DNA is TGTGCCAGCAGCACCAGCGGACAGTACGGGGAGACCCAGTACTTC. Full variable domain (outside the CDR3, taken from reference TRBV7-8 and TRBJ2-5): GAGVSQSPRYKVAKRGQDVALRCDPISGHVSLFWYQQALGQGPEFLTYFQNEAQLDKSGLPSDRFFAERPEGSVSTLKIQRTQQEDSAVYLCASSTSGQYGETQYFGPGTRLLVL.

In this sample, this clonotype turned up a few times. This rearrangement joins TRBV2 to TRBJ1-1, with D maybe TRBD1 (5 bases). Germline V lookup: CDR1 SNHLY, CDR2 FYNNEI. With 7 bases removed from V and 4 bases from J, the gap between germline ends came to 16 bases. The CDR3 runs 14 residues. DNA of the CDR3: TGTGCCAGCACCAGGATGCTCCAGGGCACTGAAGCTTTCTTT. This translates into CASTRMLQGTEAFF.

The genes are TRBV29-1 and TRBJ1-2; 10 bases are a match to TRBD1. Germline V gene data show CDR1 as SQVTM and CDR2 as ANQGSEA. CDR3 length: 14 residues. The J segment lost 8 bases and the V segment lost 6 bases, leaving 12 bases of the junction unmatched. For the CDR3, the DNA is TGCAGCGTCGAGAGACAAGACAGGGGGCGGGGCTACACCTTC. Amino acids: CSVERQDRGRGYTF.

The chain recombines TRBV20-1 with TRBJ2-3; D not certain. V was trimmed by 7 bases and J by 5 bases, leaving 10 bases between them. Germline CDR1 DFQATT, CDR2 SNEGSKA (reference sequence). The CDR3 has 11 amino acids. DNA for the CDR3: TGCAGTGTTTCTCGAGAAGATACGCAGTATTTT. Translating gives CSVSREDTQYF.

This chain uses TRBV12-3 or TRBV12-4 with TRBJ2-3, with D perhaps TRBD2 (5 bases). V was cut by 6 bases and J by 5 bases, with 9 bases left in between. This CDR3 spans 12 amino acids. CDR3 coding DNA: TGTGCCAGCAGATTTAGCGTAGATACGCAGTATTTT. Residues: CASRFSVDTQYF.